Listed below are T cell receptor beta chains from one sample, sequenced in a study of blood T cell repertoires in COVID-19. Method: immunoSEQ multiplex PCR; TCRdb's copy keeps in-frame clones and lacks some. This sample has approximately 120,000 clones; 70% to 90% occur once, and the top ten carry 3.8%. The sequencing input was peripheral blood. The source is a woman aged 50 to 60 with acute or convalescent COVID-19. CDR3s include the opening cysteine and the closing phenylalanine or tryptophan. The D gene is left open where the match is weak. The size entry is marked missing in some rows and otherwise reads once, few, many or a size class.

V	J	size	D	CDR3	DNA
TRBV11-2	TRBJ1-1	few	.	CASSPRVDEAFF	TGTGCCAGCAGCCCGAGGGTGGATGAAGCTTTCTTT
TRBV25-1	TRBJ2-5	.	.	CASSDRGQGLVQYF	TGTGCCAGCAGTGACAGGGGACAAGGCCTGGTCCAGTACTTC
TRBV5-5	TRBJ1-2	.	.	CASSLRPTGSNYGYTF	TGTGCCAGCAGCTTGAGACCCACAGGATCTAACTATGGCTACACCTTC
TRBV19	TRBJ2-1	once	.	CASSLRESNEQFF	TGTGCCAGTAGTCTCCGGGAGAGCAATGAGCAGTTCTTC
TRBV4-1	TRBJ2-2	once	TRBD1	CASSLGQGAGTGELFF	TGCGCCAGCAGCCTCGGACAGGGGGCCGGCACCGGGGAGCTGTTTTTT
TRBV27	TRBJ2-1	.	.	CASSSVQGGEQFF	TGTGCCAGCAGTTCGGTTCAGGGGGGCGAGCAGTTCTTC
TRBV7-9	TRBJ1-5	many	.	CASGGPNQPQHF	TGTGCCAGCGGAGGCCCCAATCAGCCCCAGCATTTT
TRBV30	TRBJ2-7	.	.	CAWSAGQYEQYF	TGTGCCTGGAGTGCTGGACAGTACGAGCAGTACTTC
TRBV28	TRBJ2-7	.	TRBD2	CASSPPGKRGYEQYF	TGTGCCAGCAGTCCCCCAGGCAAGCGGGGTTACGAGCAGTACTTC
TRBV6-2/TRBV6-3	TRBJ2-3	.	.	CASSDTVDTQYF	TGTGCCAGCAGCGACACGGTGGATACGCAGTATTTT
TRBV7-9	TRBJ1-2	.	.	CASSLDSSGYGYTF	TGTGCCAGCAGCTTGGACAGCTCCGGATATGGCTACACCTTC
TRBV18	TRBJ2-7	.	.	CASSPGDEQYF	TGTGCCAGCTCACCCGGGGACGAGCAGTACTTC
TRBV7-3	TRBJ2-3	.	.	CASSLRSGEDTQYF	TGTGCCAGCAGCTTAAGGTCAGGGGAGGATACGCAGTATTTT
TRBV6-9	TRBJ1-5	.	.	CAQRLGDDQPQHF	TGTGCCCAACGGCTAGGGGATGATCAGCCCCAGCATTTT
TRBV10-1	TRBJ1-2	once	.	CASSEGGSYGYTF	TGCGCCAGCAGTGAGGGGGGCTCCTATGGCTACACCTTC
TRBV6-5	TRBJ1-2	few	TRBD1	CASSLGQGVGGYTF	TGTGCCAGCAGTTTAGGACAGGGTGTTGGTGGCTACACCTTC
TRBV11-2	TRBJ1-5	.	TRBD1	CASSLTGNQPQHF	TGTGCCAGCAGCCTGACAGGGAATCAGCCCCAGCATTTT
TRBV6-6	TRBJ1-4	.	.	CASSYSGQGNEKLFF	TGTGCCAGCAGTTACTCGGGTCAGGGGAATGAAAAACTGTTTTTT
TRBV12-3/TRBV12-4	TRBJ1-5	once	.	CASSLAVGQPQHF	TGTGCCAGCAGTTTAGCTGTCGGGCAGCCCCAGCATTTT
TRBV30	TRBJ2-2	few	.	CAWSVQSPGELFF	TGTGCCTGGAGTGTACAGTCTCCCGGGGAGCTGTTTTTT
TRBV18	TRBJ1-5	.	TRBD1	CASSPKAGQGPAQPQHF	TGTGCCAGCTCACCAAAGGCCGGACAGGGACCAGCTCAGCCCCAGCATTTT
TRBV19	TRBJ2-7	.	.	CASRRGDYEQYF	TGTGCCAGTAGGCGGGGAGACTACGAGCAGTACTTC
TRBV21-1	TRBJ1-2	.	.	CASSKPFGGAGKEVHYGYTF	TGTGCCAGCAGCAAACCCTTCGGTGGGGCAGGGAAGGAAGTGCACTATGGCTACACCTTC
TRBV2	TRBJ2-3	.	TRBD2	CASREGASGIWIDTQYF	TGTGCCAGCAGGGAGGGGGCTAGCGGGATCTGGATAGATACGCAGTATTTT
TRBV7-3	TRBJ2-2	.	.	CASSLGGTGTGELFF	TGTGCCAGCAGCCTTGGGGGGACGGGTACCGGGGAGCTGTTTTTT
TRBV5-8	TRBJ2-7	once	.	CASSWRAGGFYEQYF	TGTGCCAGCAGCTGGAGGGCAGGGGGATTCTACGAGCAGTACTTC
TRBV5-1	TRBJ1-1	few	.	CASSPSGQRFAFF	TGCGCCAGCAGCCCTTCCGGACAGCGTTTCGCTTTCTTT
TRBV6-1	TRBJ1-2	few	.	CASSEMEQVYTF	TGTGCCAGCAGTGAAATGGAACAGGTCTACACCTTC
TRBV19	TRBJ2-4	.	.	CASSPSGGVNIQYF	TGTGCCAGTAGTCCATCCGGCGGAGTAAACATTCAGTACTTC
TRBV6-6	TRBJ2-7	.	.	CASSTGYEQYF	TGTGCCAGCAGTACCGGTTACGAGCAGTACTTC
TRBV27	TRBJ2-6	.	.	CASSFTGFFSSGANVLTF	TGTGCCAGCAGTTTTACAGGCTTCTTTTCTTCTGGGGCCAACGTCCTGACTTTC
TRBV19	TRBJ1-2	.	TRBD1	CASNYRGRTNYGYTF	TGTGCCAGTAACTACAGGGGGCGGACGAACTATGGCTACACCTTC
TRBV5-4	TRBJ1-2	once	.	CASSLAGDGGYTF	TGTGCCAGCAGCTTGGCAGGGGACGGCGGCTACACCTTC
TRBV5-1	TRBJ1-1	.	TRBD1	CASTLGQPNTEAFF	TGCGCCAGCACCCTGGGACAGCCGAACACTGAAGCTTTCTTT
TRBV19	TRBJ2-3	.	.	CASSPITSPRDTQYF	TGTGCCAGTAGTCCAATTACTTCCCCGCGTGATACGCAGTATTTT
TRBV7-3	TRBJ2-1	.	TRBD2	CASSYDGTSGKNEQFF	TGTGCCAGCAGCTATGACGGGACTAGCGGGAAAAATGAGCAGTTCTTC
TRBV19	TRBJ2-7	few	.	CASGDRSSYEQYF	TGTGCCAGTGGAGACAGGAGTTCCTACGAGCAGTACTTC
TRBV7-9	TRBJ2-7	few	TRBD2	CASSPRLRTSGPYEQYF	TGTGCCAGCAGCCCCCGACTACGGACTAGCGGACCTTACGAGCAGTACTTC
TRBV7-9	TRBJ1-1	.	.	CASSNQGGTEAFF	TGTGCCAGCAGCAACCAGGGAGGGACTGAAGCTTTCTTT
TRBV3-1/TRBV3-2	TRBJ1-4	.	TRBD1	CASSQERGLGEKLFF	TGTGCCAGCAGCCAAGAGAGGGGGCTCGGTGAAAAACTGTTTTTT
TRBV29-1	TRBJ2-7	.	.	CSVAIVHGAYEQYF	TGCAGCGTTGCCATCGTCCACGGGGCCTACGAGCAGTACTTC